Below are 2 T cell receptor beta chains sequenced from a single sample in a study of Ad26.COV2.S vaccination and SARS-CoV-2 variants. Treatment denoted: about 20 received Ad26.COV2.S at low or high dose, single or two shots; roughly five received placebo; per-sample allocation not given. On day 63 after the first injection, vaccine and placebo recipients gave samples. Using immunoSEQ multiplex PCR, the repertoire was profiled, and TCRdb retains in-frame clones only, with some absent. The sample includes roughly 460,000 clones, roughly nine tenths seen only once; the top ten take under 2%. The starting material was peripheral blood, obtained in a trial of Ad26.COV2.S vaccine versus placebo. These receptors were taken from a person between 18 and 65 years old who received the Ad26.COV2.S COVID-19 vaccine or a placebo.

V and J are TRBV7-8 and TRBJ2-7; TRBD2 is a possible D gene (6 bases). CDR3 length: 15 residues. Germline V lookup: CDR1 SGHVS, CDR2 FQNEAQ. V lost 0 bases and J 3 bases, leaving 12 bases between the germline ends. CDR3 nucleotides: TGTGCCAGCAGCTTAGCATCCGGGGGTCTCTACGAGCAGTACTTC. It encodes CASSLASGGLYEQYF.

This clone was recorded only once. The CDR3 nucleotides are TGTGCCAGTAGTAGACAGATAACGTCTGGCTATGGCTACACCTTC. It encodes CASSRQITSGYGYTF. The chain couples TRBV19 to TRBJ1-2; the D gene is possibly TRBD1 (5 bases). CDR3 length: 15 residues. Germline lookup yields CDR1 LNHDA and CDR2 SQIVND (reference sequence). Trimming removed 4 bases at V and 4 bases at J, with 16 bases between. Supplemented by reference TRBV19 and TRBJ1-2, the full variable domain reads DGGITQSPKYLFRKEGQNVTLSCEQNLNHDAMYWYRQDPGQGLRLIYYSQIVNDFQKGDIAEGYSVSREKKESFPLTVTSAQKNPTAFYLCASSRQITSGYGYTFGSGTRLTVV.